This T cell receptor (beta chain) is drawn from a study of radiation and T cells in renal cell carcinoma. Study findings and constraints: Compared with controls, irradiated tumors had more, larger dominant CDR3 motifs. Top 100 clonotypes averaged approximately 50% in irradiated versus about 43% in nephrectomy-only tumors. Pretreatment tumor biopsies were lacking, so baseline clonotypes are unknown.

The treatment: 15 Gy SBRT to primary tumor, nephrectomy 4 weeks later. Nephrectomy followed 15 Gy stereotactic body radiation by 4 weeks. Clones were read by immunoSEQ multiplex PCR, and TCRdb kept only the in-frame ones, dropping some. The table records about 9,300 clones, 50% to 70% of them present only once. V was trimmed by 3 bases and J by 2 bases, leaving 9 bases between them. Germline V gives CDR1 SGHDN, CDR2 FVKESK. The CDR3 extends over 14 amino acids. A word on this clone: What it binds is unknown.

The V call is TRBV14, the J call TRBJ2-3, with D unclear. The receptor was derived from a woman between 50 and 59 years old with renal cell carcinoma. The sequences come from tumor tissue, collected from a patient whose treatment included radiotherapy and nephrectomy. The CDR3 is CASSHPRHTDTQYF. CDR3 nucleotide sequence: TGTGCCAGCAGCCATCCCAGGCACACAGATACGCAGTATTTT. Based on the CDR3 plus reference TRBV14 and TRBJ2-3, the full variable domain is EAGVTQFPSHSVIEKGQTVTLRCDPISGHDNLYWYRRVMGKEIKFLLHFVKESKQDESGMPNNRFLAERTGGTYSTLKVQPAELEDSGVYFCASSHPRHTDTQYFGPGTRLTVL.